This entry lists 21 T cell receptor beta chains sequenced from one sample in a study of blood T cell repertoires in COVID-19. The method was immunoSEQ multiplex PCR; TCRdb's version includes in-frame clones alone and lacks a portion of them. The profile shows 350,000 to 550,000 clones, around 89% of them singletons. Sequenced: PBMCs or T cells enriched from blood (not recorded which). These receptors originate from a man aged 25-45 years who had recovered from COVID-19.

In this sample, this clone turned up a few times. CDR3 in DNA: TGCGCCAGCAGCCAAGAGGGGCCTCTCCGGCAGTTCTTC. This sequence encodes CASSQEGPLRQFF. The genes are TRBV4-1 and TRBJ2-1; D perhaps matches TRBD1 (5 bases). V was trimmed by 0 bases and J by 12 bases, leaving 12 bases between them. The CDR3 loop spans 13 amino acids. In germline, CDR1 is MGHRA, CDR2 YSYEKL.

The chain links TRBV7-2 to TRBJ1-1, with 7 bases matching TRBD1. The length of the CDR3 is 14 residues. Germline V CDR1 and CDR2: SGHTA, FQGNSA. Trimming cost V 5 bases and J 7 bases; bases outside gene matches: 10. The CDR3: CASSPATGRIEAFF. CDR3 DNA: TGTGCCAGCAGCCCGGCGACAGGGAGGATTGAAGCTTTCTTT.

The chain uses TRBV27 and TRBJ1-4, with TRBD1 as a possible D gene (6 bases). V was trimmed by 6 bases and J by 1 base, leaving 9 bases between them. Germline V gene data show CDR1 as MNHEY and CDR2 as SMNVEV (reference sequence). This CDR3 has 14 amino acids. The CDR3 DNA is TGTGCCAGCAGACCAGGGGTAACTAATGAAAAACTGTTTTTT. It is translated as CASRPGVTNEKLFF.

The gene calls are TRBV12-5 and TRBJ2-5; perhaps TRBD2 as D (6 bases). The CDR3 has 12 amino acids. Germline-derived CDR1 and CDR2 are LGHNT and FRNRAP. V lost 4 bases, J lost 5 bases, and 8 bases lay in between. Here the CDR3 DNA reads TGTGCTAGTGGTTCGACTAGTGAGACCCAGTACTTC. It yields the protein CASGSTSETQYF.

The sample holds one count of this clone. The rearrangement joins TRBV4-1 to TRBJ2-1, with a weak D call TRBD2 (5 bases). With 4 bases removed from V and 8 bases from J, the gap between germline ends came to 21 bases. The CDR3 consists of 16 residues. Germline CDR1 and CDR2: MGHRA and YSYEKL. This CDR3 is CASSLRGSPADHEQFF. CDR3 sequence (DNA): TGCGCCAGCAGCCTCCGAGGGTCCCCGGCGGACCATGAGCAGTTCTTC.

This clone occurred once. The rearrangement joins TRBV7-3 to TRBJ2-7; 11 bases match TRBD1. CDR1 and CDR2 (germline): SGHTA, FQGTGA. The CDR3 is 14 residues long. After removal of 2 bases from V and 6 bases from J, the junction contained 3 bases not matched to a gene. The CDR3 sequence: CASSLGDRGSEQYF. CDR3 nucleotides: TGTGCCAGCAGCTTAGGGGACAGGGGGAGCGAGCAGTACTTC.

This chain connects TRBV19 to TRBJ2-2; TRBD2 might be the D (6 bases). Trimming removed 5 bases at V and 4 bases at J, with 11 bases between. This CDR3 has 14 residues. The germline V gene encodes CDR1 LNHDA and CDR2 SQIVND (reference sequence). CDR3 region: CASSLRDSTGELFF. CDR3 nucleotide sequence: TGTGCCAGTAGTCTCCGGGACTCCACCGGGGAGCTGTTTTTT.

V and J are TRBV11-1 and TRBJ2-7, with unresolved D. Germline CDR1 is SGHAT and CDR2 is FQDESV (reference sequence). Trimming took off 5 bases at V and 1 base at J, with 6 bases between the two ends. This CDR3 spans 12 amino acids. CDR3 bases: TGTGCCAGCAGCCGTGTTTCCTACGAGCAGTACTTC. As protein: CASSRVSYEQYF.

The V call is TRBV12-1, the J call TRBJ1-2. TRBV12-1 is shown as a pseudogene. The CDR3 spans 16 residues. The CDR3 spells CASSFNPGSSGGGYTF. Here the CDR3 DNA reads TGTGCCAGCAGCTTTAACCCCGGGAGTTCCGGAGGGGGCTACACCTTC.

The V gene is TRBV7-9, the J gene TRBJ2-1, with TRBD2 as a possible D gene (5 bases). Germline values: CDR1 SEHNR, CDR2 FQNEAQ (reference sequence). Trimming pared 5 bases from V and 7 bases from J, leaving 9 bases between. The CDR3 spans 12 residues. The CDR3 region has the DNA TGTGCCAGCAGCAGCGGTACGAATGAGCAGTTCTTC. Amino acid sequence: CASSSGTNEQFF. Based on the CDR3 plus reference TRBV7-9 and TRBJ2-1, the full variable domain is DTGVSQNPRHKITKRGQNVTFRCDPISEHNRLYWYRQTLGQGPEFLTYFQNEAQLEKSRLLSDRFSAERPKGSFSTLEIQRTEQGDSAMYLCASSSGTNEQFFGPGTRLTVL.

This clone was found a few times. V gene TRBV6-5 combines with J gene TRBJ1-4; TRBD1 aligns across 7 bases. Trimming cost V 6 bases and J 6 bases; bases outside gene matches: 7. Germline assignment: CDR1 MNHEY and CDR2 SVGAGI. CDR3 length equals 14 residues. The CDR3 sequence is CASRKRGLDEKLFF. The CDR3 bases are TGTGCCAGCAGAAAAAGGGGGCTTGATGAAAAACTGTTTTTT.

In its sample, this clone was seen once. This CDR3 is CASSSISDKYNEQFF. CDR3 sequence (DNA): TGTGCCAGTAGTTCGATATCGGACAAATACAATGAGCAGTTCTTC. V is TRBV19 and J is TRBJ2-1; tentative D call: TRBD1 (5 bases). Germline-derived CDR1 and CDR2 are LNHDA and SQIVND (reference sequence). V lost 5 bases to trimming and J lost 4 bases, with 15 bases between them. The CDR3 has 15 amino acids.

V is TRBV5-6 and J is TRBJ2-5; D may be TRBD1 (6 bases). The V gene's germline CDR1 is SGHDT and CDR2 YYEEEE. The CDR3 contains 13 residues. The V and J ends lost 5 bases and 1 base respectively, with 9 bases between them. CDR3 coding DNA: TGTGCCAGCAGTCCGGACAGCCAAGAGACCCAGTACTTC. This encodes CASSPDSQETQYF. Complete variable domain (other parts from reference TRBV5-6 and TRBJ2-5): DAGVTQSPTHLIKTRGQQVTLRCSPKSGHDTVSWYQQALGQGPQFIFQYYEEEERQRGNFPDRFSGHQFPNYSSELNVNALLLGDSALYLCASSPDSQETQYFGPGTRLLVL.

The chain combines TRBV28 with TRBJ2-7, with 12 bases lining up with TRBD2. The CDR3 totals 15 residues. Trimming took 5 bases from V and 5 from J; bases not matched to a gene: 7. Per germline, CDR1 MDHEN and CDR2 SYDVKM. In nucleotides, the CDR3 is TGTGCCAGCAGTGGCCTAGCGGGAGGGCAGCACGAGCAGTACTTC. Protein sequence: CASSGLAGGQHEQYF. Filled out from reference TRBV28 and TRBJ2-7, the complete variable domain reads DVKVTQSSRYLVKRTGEKVFLECVQDMDHENMFWYRQDPGLGLRLIYFSYDVKMKEKGDIPEGYSVSREKKERFSLILESASTNQTSMYLCASSGLAGGQHEQYFGPGTRLTVT.

This chain uses TRBV7-2 with TRBJ1-5, with 7 bases aligning to TRBD1. Losses at the gene ends were 4 bases for V and 0 bases for J; bases not matched to a gene: 6. CDR1 is SGHTA, CDR2 FQGNSA, per germline. The CDR3 is 16 amino acids. DNA of the CDR3: TGTGCCAGCAGCTCCACAGGGGATTATAGCAATCAGCCCCAGCATTTT. Its translation is CASSSTGDYSNQPQHF.

This sequence joins TRBV10-3 and TRBJ2-7, with TRBD2 matching over 14 bases. The V gene end was trimmed by 10 bases and the J gene end by 5 bases; junction bases not matched to a gene: 10. From germline, CDR1 is ENHRY and CDR2 SYGVKD. The length of the CDR3 is 15 residues. The CDR3 here is CATTGTSGSGNEQYF. CDR3 coding DNA: TGTGCCACAACCGGGACTAGCGGGAGCGGCAACGAGCAGTACTTC.

CDR3 loop: CASSELAGSTDTQYF. Written as DNA, the CDR3 is TGTGCCAGCAGCGAACTAGCGGGCAGCACAGATACGCAGTATTTT. This sequence joins TRBV7-2 and TRBJ2-3; TRBD2 matches at 9 bases. The CDR3 extends over 15 amino acids. Per the germline V gene, CDR1 is SGHTA and CDR2 is FQGNSA. Trimming at V came to 5 bases and at J to 0 bases, leaving 3 bases not matched to a gene.

J is TRBJ2-2 and V is TRBV27; TRBD2 might be the D (7 bases). The germline V gene encodes CDR1 MNHEY and CDR2 SMNVEV (reference sequence). The CDR3 has 15 amino acids. V lost 3 bases and J 2 bases, leaving 10 bases between the germline ends. The CDR3 is CASSFRGGNTGELFF. Here the CDR3 DNA reads TGTGCCAGCAGTTTTAGGGGGGGCAACACCGGGGAGCTGTTTTTT.

The chain combines TRBV27 with TRBJ2-4; a possible D gene is TRBD1 (5 bases). Trimming took off 7 bases at V and 1 base at J, with 20 bases between the two ends. This CDR3 region has 17 residues. The germline CDR1 and CDR2 sequences are MNHEY and SMNVEV (reference sequence). The chain's CDR3 is CASTERWAGIAKNIQYF. For the CDR3, the DNA is TGTGCCAGCACCGAACGCTGGGCAGGGATCGCCAAAAACATTCAGTACTTC.

This chain links TRBV7-8 with TRBJ2-2; 7 bases line up with TRBD1. Germline V gene data show CDR1 as SGHVS and CDR2 as FQNEAQ. The CDR3 contains 14 residues. J gave up 7 bases and V 3 bases, and 5 bases lay outside the gene matches. The CDR3 loop is CASSLGTDYGELFF. The CDR3, as DNA: TGTGCCAGCAGCTTGGGGACAGATTACGGGGAGCTGTTTTTT. The whole variable domain, remainder taken from reference TRBV7-8 and TRBJ2-2, is GAGVSQSPRYKVAKRGQDVALRCDPISGHVSLFWYQQALGQGPEFLTYFQNEAQLDKSGLPSDRFFAERPEGSVSTLKIQRTQQEDSAVYLCASSLGTDYGELFFGEGSRLTVL.

The rearrangement links TRBV6-5 to TRBJ1-5, with unresolved D. The V gene's germline CDR1 is MNHEY and CDR2 SVGAGI. The CDR3 is 12 residues long. The germline V and J ends were trimmed by 8 bases and 1 base, with 6 bases remaining between them. The CDR3 is CASALSNQPQHF. CDR3 bases: TGTGCCAGCGCACTGAGCAATCAGCCCCAGCATTTT.